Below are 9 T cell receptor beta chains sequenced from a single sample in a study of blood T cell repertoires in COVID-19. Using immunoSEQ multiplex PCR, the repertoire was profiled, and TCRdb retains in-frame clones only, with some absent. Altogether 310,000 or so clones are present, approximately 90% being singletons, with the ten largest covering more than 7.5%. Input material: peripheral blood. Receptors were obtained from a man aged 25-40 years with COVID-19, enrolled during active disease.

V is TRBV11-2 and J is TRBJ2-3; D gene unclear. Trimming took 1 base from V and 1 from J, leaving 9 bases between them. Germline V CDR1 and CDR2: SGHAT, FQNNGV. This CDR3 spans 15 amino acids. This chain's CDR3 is CASSLGARRTDTQYF. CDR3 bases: TGTGCCAGCAGCTTAGGAGCCCGTCGCACAGATACGCAGTATTTT. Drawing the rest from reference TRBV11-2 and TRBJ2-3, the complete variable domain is EAGVAQSPRYKIIEKRQSVAFWCNPISGHATLYWYQQILGQGPKLLIQFQNNGVVDDSQLPKDRFSAERLKGVDSTLKIQPAKLEDSAVYLCASSLGARRTDTQYFGPGTRLTVL.

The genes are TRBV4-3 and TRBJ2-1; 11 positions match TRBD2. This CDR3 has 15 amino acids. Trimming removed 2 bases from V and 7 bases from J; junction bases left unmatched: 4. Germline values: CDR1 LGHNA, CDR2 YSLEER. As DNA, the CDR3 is TGCGCCAGCAGCCAATTAGCGGGGGGGCCAAATGAGCAGTTCTTC. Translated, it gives CASSQLAGGPNEQFF.

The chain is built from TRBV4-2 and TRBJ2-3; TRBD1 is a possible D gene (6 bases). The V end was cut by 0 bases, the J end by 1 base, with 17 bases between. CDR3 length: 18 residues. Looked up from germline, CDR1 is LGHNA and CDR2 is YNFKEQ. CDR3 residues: CASSQDVRGKLGTDTQYF. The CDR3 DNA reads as TGTGCCAGCAGCCAAGATGTGAGGGGGAAATTGGGCACAGATACGCAGTATTTT.

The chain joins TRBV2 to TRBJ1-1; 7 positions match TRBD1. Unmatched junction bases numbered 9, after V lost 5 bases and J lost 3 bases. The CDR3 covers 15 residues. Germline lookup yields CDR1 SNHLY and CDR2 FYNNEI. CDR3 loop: CASSSAGTAYTEAFF. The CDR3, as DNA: TGTGCCAGCAGTAGTGCCGGGACAGCCTACACTGAAGCTTTCTTT. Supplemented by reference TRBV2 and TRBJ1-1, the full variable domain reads EPEVTQTPSHQVTQMGQEVILRCVPISNHLYFYWYRQILGQKVEFLVSFYNNEISEKSEIFDDQFSVERPDGSNFTLKIRSTKLEDSAMYFCASSSAGTAYTEAFFGQGTRLTVV.

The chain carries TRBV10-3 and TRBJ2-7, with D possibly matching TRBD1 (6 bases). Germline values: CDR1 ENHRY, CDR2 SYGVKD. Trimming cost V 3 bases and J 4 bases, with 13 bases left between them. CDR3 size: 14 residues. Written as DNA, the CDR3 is TGTGCCATCAGTGACAGGGGACCGGAGTACGAGCAGTACTTC. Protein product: CAISDRGPEYEQYF.

CDR3 residues: CASSPLAGQTEAFF. As DNA, the CDR3 is TGTGCCAGCTCACCACTCGCAGGTCAAACTGAAGCTTTCTTT. The rearrangement uses TRBV18 and TRBJ1-1; D is ambiguous. The germline V gene has CDR1 KGHSH and CDR2 LQKENI. The CDR3 consists of 14 residues. Trimming took 1 base from V and 5 from J, leaving 11 bases between them.

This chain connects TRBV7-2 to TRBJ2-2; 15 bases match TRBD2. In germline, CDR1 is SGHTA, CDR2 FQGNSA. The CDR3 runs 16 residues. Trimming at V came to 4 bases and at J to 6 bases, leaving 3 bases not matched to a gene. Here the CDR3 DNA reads TGTGCCAGCAGCTGGACTAGCGGGGGGGCGTCCGGGGAGCTGTTTTTT. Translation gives CASSWTSGGASGELFF. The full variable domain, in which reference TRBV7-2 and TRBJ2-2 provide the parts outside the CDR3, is GAGVSQSPSNKVTEKGKDVELRCDPISGHTALYWYRQSLGQGLEFLIYFQGNSAPDKSGLPSDRFSAERTGGSVSTLTIQRTQQEDSAVYLCASSWTSGGASGELFFGEGSRLTVL.

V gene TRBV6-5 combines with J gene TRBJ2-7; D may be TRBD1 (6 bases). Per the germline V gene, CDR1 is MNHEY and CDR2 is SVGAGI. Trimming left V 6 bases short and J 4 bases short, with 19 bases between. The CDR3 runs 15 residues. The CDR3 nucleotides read TGTGCCAGCAGAACCCGGGACATACCAGGTTACGAGCAGTACTTC. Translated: CASRTRDIPGYEQYF.

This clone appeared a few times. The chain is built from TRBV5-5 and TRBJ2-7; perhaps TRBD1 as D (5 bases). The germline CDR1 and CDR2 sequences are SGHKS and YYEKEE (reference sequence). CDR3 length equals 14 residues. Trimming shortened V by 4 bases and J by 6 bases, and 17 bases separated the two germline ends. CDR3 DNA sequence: TGTGCCAGCAGCCCCCGATGGGGCAGCCCCGAGCAGTACTTC. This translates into CASSPRWGSPEQYF.